This T cell receptor beta chain was retrieved from a study of CD8 T cells in ankylosing spondylitis. About this clonotype: The antigen is not known.

Study results and caveats: In ankylosing spondylitis blood, a motif of fewer than 10 highly homologous TCR beta variants appeared characteristic. In ankylosing spondylitis patients, matched synovial fluid reportedly showed significant enrichment of disease-linked clones.

The CDR3 is 15 residues long. The ends lost 6 bases at V and 2 bases at J; junction bases unmatched: 4. Per the germline V gene, CDR1 is SNHLY and CDR2 is FYNNEI. One entry per CDR3 protein results from TCRdb running MiXCR on the 5' RACE reads. The data contain 150,000 or so distinct CDR3 sequences, roughly 30% of them singletons. This clonotype originated in a male donor with ankylosing spondylitis. Source material: synovial fluid, either unsorted or a sorted T cell fraction (not recorded which). The V call is TRBV2, the J call TRBJ2-2, with 9 bases identical to TRBD2. For the CDR3, the DNA is TGTGCCAGCAGAAGGACTAGCGCTAACACCGGGGAGCTGTTTTTT. Translation gives CASRRTSANTGELFF.